Listed below are T cell receptor beta chains from one sample, sequenced in a study of early T cells in non-severe SARS-CoV-2 infection. One entry per CDR3 protein, called by TCRdb with MiXCR from the 5' RACE reads. The sample lists tens of thousands of distinct CDR3 sequences; over 5% were seen once. The specimen was whole blood. These receptors were taken from an adult who was a healthcare worker with PCR-confirmed SARS-CoV-2 infection or an uninfected control (not recorded which). The CDR3 runs from the conserved cysteine through the conserved F or W.

V,J,CDR3
TRBV30,TRBJ1-5,CAWSVMGQGPQPQHF
TRBV6-5,TRBJ1-6,CASRKPGDLSPLHF
TRBV6-1,TRBJ1-1,CATQRTASTEAFF
TRBV12-3/TRBV12-4,TRBJ1-2,CASNPDRGILYGYTF
TRBV6-5,TRBJ2-7,CASSGQGLFYEQYF
TRBV10-2,TRBJ2-3,CASSYGTGGTDTQYF
TRBV29-1,TRBJ2-5,CSVVGDGQTQYF
TRBV3-1,TRBJ2-7,CASSFGEGGLAGGRGPYEQYF
TRBV7-7,TRBJ2-2,CASSSTRADTGELFF
TRBV5-6,TRBJ2-5,CASSLEGVETQYF
TRBV20-1,TRBJ1-6,CSAKQGENSPLHF
TRBV29-1,TRBJ2-2,CSVRSAFSNTGELFF
TRBV3-1,TRBJ2-1,CASSLGTTSYNEQFF
TRBV4-1,TRBJ2-7,CASSQGQGAYEQYF
TRBV7-6,TRBJ1-3,CASSPQYSGNTIYF
TRBV29-1,TRBJ2-1,CSVGRGHYNEQFF